One and the same sample provided the 13 T cell receptor beta chains below, sequenced in a study of cytomegalovirus exposure and HLA in healthy donors. PCR involved 60 Vbeta and 13 Jbeta primers. Some clones are missing from TCRdb's copy, which holds only in-frame ones; the method was immunoSEQ multiplex PCR. The repertoire holds roughly 200,000 clones, 85% to 90% seen once, with 0.95% to 1.1% in the top ten. The sequencing input was PBMCs. These receptors originate from a woman aged 18-29 years in good health and CMV-seronegative.

This clone is a singleton in its sample. This chain uses TRBV19 with TRBJ2-1; 8 bases match TRBD2. Germline V gene sequence: CDR1 LNHDA, CDR2 SQIVND (reference sequence). CDR3 length equals 13 residues. Unmatched junction bases numbered 5, after V lost 5 bases and J lost 8 bases. In nucleotides, the CDR3 is TGTGCCAGTAGTCCGGGGGGGAGGTATGAGCAGTTCTTC. Encoded protein: CASSPGGRYEQFF.

The gene calls are TRBV2 and TRBJ2-2; maybe TRBD2 (5 bases). The CDR3 consists of 14 residues. The germline V and J ends were trimmed by 8 bases and 5 bases, with 15 bases remaining between them. The germline gives CDR1 SNHLY, CDR2 FYNNEI. CDR3 nucleotides: TGTGCCAGCGGACTTAGCCTAAATACCGGGGAGCTGTTTTTT. This translates into CASGLSLNTGELFF.

This chain joins TRBV5-4 and TRBJ2-7; 8 nucleotides match TRBD1. V dropped 3 bases and J dropped 2; count of bases not matched to a gene: 4. From germline, CDR1 is SGHNT and CDR2 YYREEE (reference sequence). The CDR3 is 14 amino acids. In DNA, the CDR3 is TGTGCCAGCAGCTGGGGGACAGGAACCTACGAGCAGTACTTC. Amino acid sequence: CASSWGTGTYEQYF.

The chain couples TRBV7-2 to TRBJ2-5; 8 bases line up with TRBD2. The germline CDR1 and CDR2 sequences are SGHTA and FQGNSA. This CDR3 is 15 amino acids long. V dropped 2 bases and J dropped 5; count of bases not matched to a gene: 7. The CDR3 spells CASSLTGGVGETQYF. The DNA of the CDR3 is TGTGCCAGCAGCTTAACCGGGGGGGTCGGGGAGACCCAGTACTTC.

This sequence joins TRBV7-2 and TRBJ1-2; no firm D call. Germline V lookup: CDR1 SGHTA, CDR2 FQGNSA. V dropped 4 bases and J dropped 4 bases, with 10 bases sitting between them. The CDR3 runs 13 residues. The CDR3 DNA follows: TGTGCCAGCAGCTCGCAGGATGCCTATGGCTACACCTTC. Encoded protein: CASSSQDAYGYTF.

This rearrangement joins TRBV20-1 to TRBJ2-3; D perhaps matches TRBD2 (6 bases). This CDR3 region has 11 residues. CDR1 and CDR2 from the germline V gene are DFQATT and SNEGSKA (reference sequence). V was clipped by 6 bases and J by 10 bases, with 14 bases between them. The CDR3 loop is CSAQQRAAQYF. The CDR3 DNA is TGCAGTGCCCAGCAGCGGGCGGCGCAGTATTTT.

This clone was seen more than once but under ten times. The chain has TRBV5-1 and TRBJ2-3, with a possible D match to TRBD1 (5 bases). The V end was cut by 4 bases, the J end by 0 bases, with 6 bases between. The V gene's germline CDR1 is SGHRS and CDR2 YFSETQ. CDR3 length equals 13 residues. Here the CDR3 reads CASSPGSTDTQYF. DNA of the CDR3: TGCGCCAGCAGCCCAGGGAGCACAGATACGCAGTATTTT. Filled out from reference TRBV5-1 and TRBJ2-3, the complete variable domain reads KAGVTQTPRYLIKTRGQQVTLSCSPISGHRSVSWYQQTPGQGLQFLFEYFSETQRNKGNFPGRFSGRQFSNSRSEMNVSTLELGDSALYLCASSPGSTDTQYFGPGTRLTVL.

This clone appeared once. This rearrangement joins TRBV5-8 to TRBJ2-7; the match to TRBD2 covers 9 bases. V was clipped by 1 base and J by 2 bases; unmatched bases: 4. The CDR3 is made up of 15 amino acids. CDR1 and CDR2 from the germline V gene are SGHTS and YDEGEE. CDR3 DNA sequence: TGTGCCAGCAGCTTGCCTAGCGGGGACACCTACGAGCAGTACTTC. It specifies CASSLPSGDTYEQYF.

The chain employs TRBV21-1 and TRBJ1-3; TRBD1, as called in the table, went unchecked against the DNA. TRBV21-1 constitutes a pseudogene. This CDR3 is 15 amino acids long. CDR3 sequence (DNA): TGTGCCAGCAGCCCCCGGACAGGGAGCGGAAACACCATATATTTT. Encoded protein: CASSPRTGSGNTIYF.

Worth noting for this clone: The sample holds other DNA sequences that translate to the same CDR3. The chain employs TRBV18 and TRBJ2-5; possible D gene TRBD1, 6 bases. This CDR3 is 14 amino acids long. With 4 bases removed from V and 2 bases from J, the gap between germline ends came to 11 bases. CDR1 and CDR2 from the germline V gene are KGHSH and LQKENI. CDR3 sequence (DNA): TGTGCCAGCTCACTCTCAACAGGGCAAGAGACCCAGTACTTC. Encoded protein: CASSLSTGQETQYF.

The chain carries TRBV10-2 and TRBJ2-3, with 11 bases fitting TRBD2. V lost 6 bases to trimming and J lost 4 bases; unmatched junction nucleotides: 9. The CDR3 runs 16 residues. Germline CDR1 is WSHSY and CDR2 is SAAADI. CDR3 in amino acids: CASSATSGSFADTQYF. The CDR3 nucleotides read TGCGCCAGCAGCGCCACTAGCGGGAGTTTCGCAGATACGCAGTATTTT.

CDR3 nucleotides: TGTGCCAGCATCAACCAAGAGACCCAGTACTTC. This codes for CASINQETQYF. The V call is TRBV6-5, the J call TRBJ2-5; no clear D. The CDR3 is 11 residues long. Per the germline V gene, CDR1 is MNHEY and CDR2 is SVGAGI. Trimming left V 7 bases short and J 0 bases short, with 3 bases between.

The chain couples TRBV11-2 to TRBJ2-5; 8 bases are shared with TRBD2. The V gene end was trimmed by 5 bases and the J gene end by 5 bases; junction bases not matched to a gene: 4. Germline CDR1 reads SGHAT; CDR2 reads FQNNGV. The CDR3 runs to 13 residues. The CDR3 region is CASSKGLVETQYF. CDR3 bases: TGTGCCAGCAGCAAGGGACTAGTGGAGACCCAGTACTTC.